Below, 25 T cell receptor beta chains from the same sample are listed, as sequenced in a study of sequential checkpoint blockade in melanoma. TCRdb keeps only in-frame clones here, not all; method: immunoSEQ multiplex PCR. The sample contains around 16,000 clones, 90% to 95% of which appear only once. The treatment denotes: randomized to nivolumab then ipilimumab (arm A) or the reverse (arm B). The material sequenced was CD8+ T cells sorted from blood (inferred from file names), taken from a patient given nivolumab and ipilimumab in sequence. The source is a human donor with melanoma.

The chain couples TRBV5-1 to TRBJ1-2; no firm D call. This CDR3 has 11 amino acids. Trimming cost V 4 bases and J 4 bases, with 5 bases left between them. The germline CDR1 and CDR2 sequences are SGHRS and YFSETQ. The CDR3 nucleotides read TGCGCCAGCAGCCCCGGCTATGGCTACACCTTC. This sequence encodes CASSPGYGYTF.

The CDR3 loop is CSVDNAGYNYGYTF. Written as DNA, the CDR3 is TGCAGCGTTGACAATGCAGGTTACAACTATGGCTACACCTTC. V is TRBV29-1 and J is TRBJ1-2, with D hard to call. Per germline, CDR1 SQVTM and CDR2 ANQGSEA. V was trimmed by 3 bases and J by 2 bases, leaving 13 bases between them. The CDR3 length is 14 residues.

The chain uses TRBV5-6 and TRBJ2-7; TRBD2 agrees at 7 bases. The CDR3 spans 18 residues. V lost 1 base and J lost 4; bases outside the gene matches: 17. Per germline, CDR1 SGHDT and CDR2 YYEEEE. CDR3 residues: CASSLLTGGSYGSYEQYV. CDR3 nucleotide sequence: TGTGCCAGCAGCTTGCTTACCGGGGGGTCGTATGGGTCGTACGAGCAGTACGTC.

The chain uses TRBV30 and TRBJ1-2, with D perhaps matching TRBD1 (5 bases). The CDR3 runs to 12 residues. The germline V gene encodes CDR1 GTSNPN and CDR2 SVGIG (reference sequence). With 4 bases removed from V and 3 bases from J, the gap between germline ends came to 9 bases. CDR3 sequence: CAWNGGDYGYTF. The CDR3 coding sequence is TGTGCCTGGAACGGGGGGGACTATGGCTACACCTTC.

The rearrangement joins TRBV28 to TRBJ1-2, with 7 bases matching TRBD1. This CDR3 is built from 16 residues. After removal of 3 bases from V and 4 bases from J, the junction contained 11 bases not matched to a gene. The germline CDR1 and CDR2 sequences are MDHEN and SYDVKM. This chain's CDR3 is CASSFPEGTVLYGYTF. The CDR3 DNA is TGTGCCAGCAGTTTCCCCGAGGGGACAGTGCTCTATGGCTACACCTTC.

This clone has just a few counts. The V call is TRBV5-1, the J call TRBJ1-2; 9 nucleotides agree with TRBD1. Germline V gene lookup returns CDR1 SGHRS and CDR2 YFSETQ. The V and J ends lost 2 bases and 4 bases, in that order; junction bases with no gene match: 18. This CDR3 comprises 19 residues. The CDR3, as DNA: TGCGCCAGCAGCTTTTCCCTTGCCCCTTCGGACAGGGGATCCTATGGCTACACCTTC. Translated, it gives CASSFSLAPSDRGSYGYTF.

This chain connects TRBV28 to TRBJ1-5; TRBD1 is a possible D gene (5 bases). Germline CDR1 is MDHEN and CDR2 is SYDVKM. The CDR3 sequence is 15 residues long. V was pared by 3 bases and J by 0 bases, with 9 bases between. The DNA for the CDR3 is TGTGCCAGCAGTTTCAACAGGCTTAGCAATCAGCCCCAGCATTTT. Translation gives CASSFNRLSNQPQHF. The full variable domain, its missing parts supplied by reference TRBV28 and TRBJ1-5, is DVKVTQSSRYLVKRTGEKVFLECVQDMDHENMFWYRQDPGLGLRLIYFSYDVKMKEKGDIPEGYSVSREKKERFSLILESASTNQTSMYLCASSFNRLSNQPQHFGDGTRLSIL.

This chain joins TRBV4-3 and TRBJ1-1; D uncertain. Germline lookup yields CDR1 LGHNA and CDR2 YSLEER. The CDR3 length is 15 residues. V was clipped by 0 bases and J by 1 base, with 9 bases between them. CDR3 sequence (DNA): TGCGCCAGCAGCCAAGATTGGCCAGAGAACACTGAAGCTTTCTTT. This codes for CASSQDWPENTEAFF.

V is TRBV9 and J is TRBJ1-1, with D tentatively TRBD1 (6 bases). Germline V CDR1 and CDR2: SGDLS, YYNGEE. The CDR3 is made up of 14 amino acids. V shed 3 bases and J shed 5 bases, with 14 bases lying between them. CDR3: CASSEGGGMTEAFF. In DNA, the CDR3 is TGTGCCAGCAGCGAGGGGGGGGGCATGACTGAAGCTTTCTTT.

DNA for the CDR3: TGTGCCAGCAGTGGAGATGGCTACACCTTC. This encodes CASSGDGYTF. The chain combines TRBV2 with TRBJ1-2; D is uncertain. The CDR3 covers 10 residues. Looked up from germline, CDR1 is SNHLY and CDR2 is FYNNEI. V was pared by 4 bases and J by 6 bases, with 3 bases between.

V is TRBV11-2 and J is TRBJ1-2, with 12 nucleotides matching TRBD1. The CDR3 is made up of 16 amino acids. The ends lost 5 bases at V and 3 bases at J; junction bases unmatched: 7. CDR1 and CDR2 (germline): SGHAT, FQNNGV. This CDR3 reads CASSAGQGAPHYGYTF. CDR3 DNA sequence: TGTGCCAGCAGCGCGGGACAGGGGGCGCCTCACTATGGCTACACCTTC.

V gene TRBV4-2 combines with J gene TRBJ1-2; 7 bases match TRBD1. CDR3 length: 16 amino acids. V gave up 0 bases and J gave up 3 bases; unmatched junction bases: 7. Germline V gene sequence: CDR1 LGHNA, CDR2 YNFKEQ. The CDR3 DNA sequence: TGTGCCAGCAGCCAAGAAACGGGACAGCTTTACTATGGCTACACCTTC. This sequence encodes CASSQETGQLYYGYTF.

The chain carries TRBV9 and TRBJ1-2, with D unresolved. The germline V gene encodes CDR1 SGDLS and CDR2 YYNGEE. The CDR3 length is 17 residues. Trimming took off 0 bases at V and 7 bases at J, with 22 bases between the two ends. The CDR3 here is CASSVALEGVPVGGYTF. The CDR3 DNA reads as TGTGCCAGCAGCGTAGCTCTGGAGGGCGTACCTGTTGGTGGCTACACCTTC.

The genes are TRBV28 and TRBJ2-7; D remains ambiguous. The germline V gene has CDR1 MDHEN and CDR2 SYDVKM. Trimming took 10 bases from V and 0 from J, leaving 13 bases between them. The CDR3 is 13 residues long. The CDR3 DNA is TGTGCCACCGCTAGGCAAAACTCCTACGAGCAGTACTTC. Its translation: CATARQNSYEQYF.

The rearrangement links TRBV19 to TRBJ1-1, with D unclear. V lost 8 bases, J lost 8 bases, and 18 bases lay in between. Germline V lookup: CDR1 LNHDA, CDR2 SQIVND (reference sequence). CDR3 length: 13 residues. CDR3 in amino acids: CASAITVTKEAFF. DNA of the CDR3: TGTGCCAGTGCCATTACAGTGACCAAAGAAGCTTTCTTT.

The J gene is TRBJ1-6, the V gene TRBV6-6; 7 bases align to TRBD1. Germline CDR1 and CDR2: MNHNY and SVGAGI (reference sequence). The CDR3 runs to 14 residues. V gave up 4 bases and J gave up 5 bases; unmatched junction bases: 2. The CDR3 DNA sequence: TGTGCCAGCAGTTCAGGGGGTGATAATTCACCCCTCCACTTT. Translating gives CASSSGGDNSPLHF.

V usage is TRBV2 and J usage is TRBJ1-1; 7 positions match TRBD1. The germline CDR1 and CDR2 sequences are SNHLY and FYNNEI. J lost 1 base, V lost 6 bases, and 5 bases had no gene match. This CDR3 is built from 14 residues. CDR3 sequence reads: CASSRDSWNTEAFF. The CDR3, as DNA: TGTGCCAGCAGCAGGGACAGCTGGAACACTGAAGCTTTCTTT.

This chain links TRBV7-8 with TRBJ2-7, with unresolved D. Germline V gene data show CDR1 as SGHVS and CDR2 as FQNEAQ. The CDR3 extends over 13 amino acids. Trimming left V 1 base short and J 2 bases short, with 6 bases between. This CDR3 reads CASSLGATYEQYF. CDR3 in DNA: TGTGCCAGCAGCTTAGGGGCAACCTACGAGCAGTACTTC.

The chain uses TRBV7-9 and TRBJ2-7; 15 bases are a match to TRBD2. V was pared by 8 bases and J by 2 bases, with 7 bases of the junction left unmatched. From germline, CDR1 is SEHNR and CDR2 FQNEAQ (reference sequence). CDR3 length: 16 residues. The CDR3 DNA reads TGTGCCAGCGGAGGGACTAGCGGGAGGCGTACCTACGAGCAGTACTTC. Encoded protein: CASGGTSGRRTYEQYF.

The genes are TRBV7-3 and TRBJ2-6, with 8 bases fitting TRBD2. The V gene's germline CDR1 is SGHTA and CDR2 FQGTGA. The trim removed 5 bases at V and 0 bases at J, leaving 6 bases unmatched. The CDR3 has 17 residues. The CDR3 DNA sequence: TGTGCCAGCAGCCCCCACGGGGGGGGCTCTGGGGCCAACGTCCTGACTTTC. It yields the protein CASSPHGGGSGANVLTF.

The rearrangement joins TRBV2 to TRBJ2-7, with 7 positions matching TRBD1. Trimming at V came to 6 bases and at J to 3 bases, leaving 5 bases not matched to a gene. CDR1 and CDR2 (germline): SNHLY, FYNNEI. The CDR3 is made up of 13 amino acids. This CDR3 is CASRPQGSYEQYV. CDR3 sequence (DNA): TGTGCCAGCAGGCCACAGGGGAGCTACGAGCAGTACGTC.

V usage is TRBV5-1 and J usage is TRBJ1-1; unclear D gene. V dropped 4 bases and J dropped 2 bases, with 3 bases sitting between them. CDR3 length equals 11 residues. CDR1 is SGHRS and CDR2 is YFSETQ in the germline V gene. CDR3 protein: CASSLNTEAFF. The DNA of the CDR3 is TGCGCCAGCAGCCTAAACACTGAAGCTTTCTTT.

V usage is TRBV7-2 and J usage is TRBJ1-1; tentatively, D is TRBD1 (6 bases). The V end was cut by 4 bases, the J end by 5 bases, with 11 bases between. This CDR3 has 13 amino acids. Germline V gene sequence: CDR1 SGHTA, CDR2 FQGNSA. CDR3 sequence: CASSWGGSTEAFF. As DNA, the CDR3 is TGTGCCAGCAGCTGGGGGGGCTCGACTGAAGCTTTCTTT. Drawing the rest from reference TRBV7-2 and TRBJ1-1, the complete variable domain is GAGVSQSPSNKVTEKGKDVELRCDPISGHTALYWYRQSLGQGLEFLIYFQGNSAPDKSGLPSDRFSAERTGGSVSTLTIQRTQQEDSAVYLCASSWGGSTEAFFGQGTRLTVV.

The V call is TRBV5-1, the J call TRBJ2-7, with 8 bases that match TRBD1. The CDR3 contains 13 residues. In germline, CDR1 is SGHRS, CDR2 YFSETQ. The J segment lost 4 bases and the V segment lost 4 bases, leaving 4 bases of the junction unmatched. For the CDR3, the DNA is TGCGCCAGCAGCCTCACAGGGGGGTACGAGCAGTACGTC. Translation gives CASSLTGGYEQYV.

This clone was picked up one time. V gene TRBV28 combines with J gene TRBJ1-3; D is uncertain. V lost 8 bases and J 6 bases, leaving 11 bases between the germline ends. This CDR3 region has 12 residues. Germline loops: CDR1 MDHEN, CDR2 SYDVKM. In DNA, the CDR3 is TGTGCCAGCGGGCTCAAAGAAAACACCATATATTTT. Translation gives CASGLKENTIYF.